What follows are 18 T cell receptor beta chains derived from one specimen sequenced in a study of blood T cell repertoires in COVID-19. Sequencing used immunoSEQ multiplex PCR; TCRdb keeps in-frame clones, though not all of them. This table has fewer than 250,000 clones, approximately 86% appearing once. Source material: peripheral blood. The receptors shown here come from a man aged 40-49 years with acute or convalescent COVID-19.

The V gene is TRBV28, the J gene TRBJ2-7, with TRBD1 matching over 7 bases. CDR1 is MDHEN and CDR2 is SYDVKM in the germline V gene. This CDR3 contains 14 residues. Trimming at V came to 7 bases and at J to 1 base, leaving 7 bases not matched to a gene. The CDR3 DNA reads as TGTGCCAGCAACGATCCGGGACAGTCCTACGAGCAGTACTTC. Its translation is CASNDPGQSYEQYF. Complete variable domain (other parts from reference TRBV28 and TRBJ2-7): DVKVTQSSRYLVKRTGEKVFLECVQDMDHENMFWYRQDPGLGLRLIYFSYDVKMKEKGDIPEGYSVSREKKERFSLILESASTNQTSMYLCASNDPGQSYEQYFGPGTRLTVT.

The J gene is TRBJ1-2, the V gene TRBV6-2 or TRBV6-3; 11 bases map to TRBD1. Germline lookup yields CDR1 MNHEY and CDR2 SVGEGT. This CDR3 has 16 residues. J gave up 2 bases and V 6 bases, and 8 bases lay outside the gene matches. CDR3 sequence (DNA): TGTGCCAGCAGCCCAGAAGGACAGGGGGCGAACTATGGCTACACCTTC. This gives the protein CASSPEGQGANYGYTF.

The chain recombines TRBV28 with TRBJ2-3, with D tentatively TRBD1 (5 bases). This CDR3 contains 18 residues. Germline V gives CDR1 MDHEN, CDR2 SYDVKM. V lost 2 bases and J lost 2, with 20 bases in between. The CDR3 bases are TGTGCCAGCAGTTTACCGACATCGCGACAGACGATCACAGATACGCAGTATTTT. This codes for CASSLPTSRQTITDTQYF. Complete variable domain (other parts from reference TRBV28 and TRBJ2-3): DVKVTQSSRYLVKRTGEKVFLECVQDMDHENMFWYRQDPGLGLRLIYFSYDVKMKEKGDIPEGYSVSREKKERFSLILESASTNQTSMYLCASSLPTSRQTITDTQYFGPGTRLTVL.

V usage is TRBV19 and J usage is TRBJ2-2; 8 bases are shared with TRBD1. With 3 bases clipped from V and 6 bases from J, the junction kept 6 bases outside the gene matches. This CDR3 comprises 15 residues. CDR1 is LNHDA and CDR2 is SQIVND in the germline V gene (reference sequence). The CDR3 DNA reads TGTGCCAGTAGTATGCTGCAGGGGGCGTCCGGGGAGCTGTTTTTT. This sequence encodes CASSMLQGASGELFF.

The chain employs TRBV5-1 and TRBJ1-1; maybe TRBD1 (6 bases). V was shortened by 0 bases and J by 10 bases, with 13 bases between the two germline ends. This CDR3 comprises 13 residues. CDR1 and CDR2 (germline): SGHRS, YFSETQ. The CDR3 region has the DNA TGCGCCAGCAGCTTGGAGTGGGGCAGGGGAGCTTTCTTT. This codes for CASSLEWGRGAFF. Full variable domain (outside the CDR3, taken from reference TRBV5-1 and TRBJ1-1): KAGVTQTPRYLIKTRGQQVTLSCSPISGHRSVSWYQQTPGQGLQFLFEYFSETQRNKGNFPGRFSGRQFSNSRSEMNVSTLELGDSALYLCASSLEWGRGAFFGQGTRLTVV.

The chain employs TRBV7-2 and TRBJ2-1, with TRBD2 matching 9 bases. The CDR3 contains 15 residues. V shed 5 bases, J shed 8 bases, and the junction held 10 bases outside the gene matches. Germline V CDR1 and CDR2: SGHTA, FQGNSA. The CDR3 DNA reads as TGTGCCAGCAGCGCCCTCGGGACTAGCATCGATGAGCAGTTCTTC. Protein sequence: CASSALGTSIDEQFF. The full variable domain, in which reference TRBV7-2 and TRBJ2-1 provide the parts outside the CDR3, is GAGVSQSPSNKVTEKGKDVELRCDPISGHTALYWYRQSLGQGLEFLIYFQGNSAPDKSGLPSDRFSAERTGGSVSTLTIQRTQQEDSAVYLCASSALGTSIDEQFFGPGTRLTVL.

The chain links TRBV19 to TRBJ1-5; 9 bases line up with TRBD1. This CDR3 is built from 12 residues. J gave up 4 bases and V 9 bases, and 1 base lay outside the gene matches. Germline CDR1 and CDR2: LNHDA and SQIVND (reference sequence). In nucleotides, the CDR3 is TGTGCCAGCGGGACAGGGAATCAGCCCCAGCATTTT. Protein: CASGTGNQPQHF.

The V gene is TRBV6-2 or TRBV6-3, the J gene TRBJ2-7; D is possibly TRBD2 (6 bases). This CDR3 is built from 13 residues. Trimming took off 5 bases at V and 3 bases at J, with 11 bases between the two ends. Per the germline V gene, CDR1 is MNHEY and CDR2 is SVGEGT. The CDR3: CASSPRERYEQYF. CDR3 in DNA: TGTGCCAGCAGTCCACGGGAGCGCTACGAGCAGTACTTC.

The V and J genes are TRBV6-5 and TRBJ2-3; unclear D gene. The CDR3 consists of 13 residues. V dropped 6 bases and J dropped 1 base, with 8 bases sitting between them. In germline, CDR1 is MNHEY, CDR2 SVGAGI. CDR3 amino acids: CASSRGGTDTQYF. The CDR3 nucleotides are TGTGCCAGCAGCCGAGGAGGCACAGATACGCAGTATTTT.

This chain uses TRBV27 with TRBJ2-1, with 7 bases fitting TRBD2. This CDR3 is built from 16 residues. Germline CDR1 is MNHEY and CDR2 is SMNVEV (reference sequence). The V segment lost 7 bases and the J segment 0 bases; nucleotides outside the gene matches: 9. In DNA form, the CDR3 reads TGTGCCAGCAAACCGCGGGGGACTATCTCCTACAATGAGCAGTTCTTC. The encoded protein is CASKPRGTISYNEQFF.

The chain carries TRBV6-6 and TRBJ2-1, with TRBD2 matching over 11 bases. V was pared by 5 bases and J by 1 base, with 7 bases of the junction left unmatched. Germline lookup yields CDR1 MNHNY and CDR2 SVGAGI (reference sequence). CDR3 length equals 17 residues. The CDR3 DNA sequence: TGTGCCAGCAGTCTTATGGGACTAGCGGCTTCCTACAATGAGCAGTTCTTC. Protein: CASSLMGLAASYNEQFF.

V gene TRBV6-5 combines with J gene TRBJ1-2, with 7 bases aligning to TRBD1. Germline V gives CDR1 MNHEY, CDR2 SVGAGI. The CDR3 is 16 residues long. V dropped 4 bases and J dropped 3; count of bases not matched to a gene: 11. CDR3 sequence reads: CASSSPREGADYGYTF. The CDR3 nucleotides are TGTGCCAGCAGTTCCCCCCGCGAGGGGGCAGACTATGGCTACACCTTC.

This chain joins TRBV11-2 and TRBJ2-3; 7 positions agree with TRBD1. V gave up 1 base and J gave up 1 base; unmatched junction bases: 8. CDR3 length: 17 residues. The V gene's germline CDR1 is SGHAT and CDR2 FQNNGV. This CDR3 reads CASSLGWPQGGTDTQYF. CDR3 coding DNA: TGTGCCAGCAGCTTAGGATGGCCCCAGGGGGGCACAGATACGCAGTATTTT.

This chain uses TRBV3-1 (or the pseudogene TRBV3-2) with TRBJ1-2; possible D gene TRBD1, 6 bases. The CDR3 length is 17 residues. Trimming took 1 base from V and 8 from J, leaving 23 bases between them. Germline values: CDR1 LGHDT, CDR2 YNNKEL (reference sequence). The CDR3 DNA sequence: TGTGCCAGCAGCCAAGGTTTCAGGGGAACCCTTTCTGAGGGCTACACCTTC. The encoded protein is CASSQGFRGTLSEGYTF.

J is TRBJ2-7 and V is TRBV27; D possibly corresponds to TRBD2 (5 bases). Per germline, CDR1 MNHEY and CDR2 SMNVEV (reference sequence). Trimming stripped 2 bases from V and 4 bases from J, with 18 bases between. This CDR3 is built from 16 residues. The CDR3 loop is CASSLSDGELGYEQYF. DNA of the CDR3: TGTGCCAGCAGTTTAAGCGACGGGGAGCTCGGGTACGAGCAGTACTTC.

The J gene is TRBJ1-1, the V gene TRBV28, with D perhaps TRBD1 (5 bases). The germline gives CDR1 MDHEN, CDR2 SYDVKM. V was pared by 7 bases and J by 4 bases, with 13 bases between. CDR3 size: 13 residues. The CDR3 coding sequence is TGTGCCAGCATCGCAGGGTGGGTCACTGAAGCTTTCTTT. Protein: CASIAGWVTEAFF.

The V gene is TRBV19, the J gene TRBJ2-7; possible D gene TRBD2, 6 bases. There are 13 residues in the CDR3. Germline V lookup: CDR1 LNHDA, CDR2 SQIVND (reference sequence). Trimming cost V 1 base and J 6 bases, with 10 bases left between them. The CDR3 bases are TGTGCCAGTAGTATAGGGGCGGGGACCGAGCAGTACTTC. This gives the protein CASSIGAGTEQYF.

As DNA, the CDR3 is TGTGCCAGCAGCCAGGACAGGGGGCTTGGCTACACCTTC. Its protein product is CASSQDRGLGYTF. The chain combines TRBV4-2 with TRBJ1-2; TRBD1 matches at 11 bases. Germline V lookup: CDR1 LGHNA, CDR2 YNFKEQ. The ends lost 3 bases at V and 7 bases at J; junction bases unmatched: 1. The CDR3 is 13 residues long.